The rows below give T cell receptor beta chains drawn from one sample of a study of cytomegalovirus exposure and HLA in healthy donors. Assay: immunoSEQ multiplex PCR; the TCRdb copy retains only in-frame clones and omits some. The table lists about 230,000 clones, around 88% of them singletons. The specimen was PBMCs. The source is a woman aged 18-29 years in good health and CMV-seronegative. The conserved cysteine and the conserved F or W are not part of the CDR3 here. The size of a clone is reported for some rows only, either as once, few or many, or as a class for expanded clones.

J gene: TRBJ1-1
clone size: NA
V gene: TRBV4-1
CDR3 protein: ASSRVLFPGQGAAEAF

J gene: TRBJ1-1
clone size: NA
V gene: TRBV4-1
CDR3 protein: ASSQNGQGNTEAF

J gene: TRBJ1-2
clone size: NA
V gene: TRBV6-6
CDR3 protein: ASSPGSYGYT

J gene: TRBJ1-1
clone size: NA
V gene: TRBV5-1
CDR3 protein: ASSAAGVPMNTEAF

J gene: TRBJ2-3
clone size: NA
V gene: TRBV19
CDR3 protein: ASIGTSGRASDTQY

J gene: TRBJ2-3
clone size: NA
V gene: TRBV27
CDR3 protein: ASSLISGDTQY

J gene: TRBJ1-6
clone size: few
V gene: TRBV5-1
CDR3 protein: ASSLGSSYNSPLH

J gene: TRBJ1-1
clone size: few
V gene: TRBV6-6
CDR3 protein: ASSLGQGNTEAF

J gene: TRBJ2-7
clone size: NA
V gene: TRBV6-1
CDR3 protein: ASSEREGNRGSKENVQY

J gene: TRBJ2-5
clone size: NA
V gene: TRBV9
CDR3 protein: ASSESQRRETQY

J gene: TRBJ2-5
clone size: NA
V gene: TRBV18
CDR3 protein: ASSPRGQGPETQY

J gene: TRBJ1-1
clone size: NA
V gene: TRBV6-4
CDR3 protein: ASSLTGNTEAF

J gene: TRBJ2-2
clone size: NA
V gene: TRBV5-1
CDR3 protein: ASSLSGTGELF

J gene: TRBJ2-6
clone size: NA
V gene: TRBV19
CDR3 protein: ASIGGGTGANVLT

J gene: TRBJ2-7
clone size: few
V gene: TRBV5-4
CDR3 protein: ASSWGLASYEQY

J gene: TRBJ1-5
clone size: NA
V gene: TRBV5-8
CDR3 protein: ASSLLSWAGANNQPQH

J gene: TRBJ1-1
clone size: NA
V gene: TRBV18
CDR3 protein: ASSLLAGQGNMNTEAF

J gene: TRBJ1-4
clone size: NA
V gene: TRBV7-9
CDR3 protein: ASSFRQWANEKLF

J gene: TRBJ2-1
clone size: NA
V gene: TRBV4-1
CDR3 protein: ASSQEPGVSYNEQF

J gene: TRBJ2-7
clone size: NA
V gene: TRBV2
CDR3 protein: ASSARNPYEQY

J gene: TRBJ1-1
clone size: NA
V gene: TRBV18
CDR3 protein: ASSPPGKLNTEAF

J gene: TRBJ2-7
clone size: NA
V gene: TRBV20-1
CDR3 protein: SVREIHEQY

J gene: TRBJ2-3
clone size: NA
V gene: TRBV6-6
CDR3 protein: ASSYSGGAGTDTQY

J gene: TRBJ1-1
clone size: NA
V gene: TRBV5-6
CDR3 protein: ASSAGDTEAF

J gene: TRBJ1-4
clone size: once
V gene: TRBV4-1
CDR3 protein: ASSQTGTGGEKLF

J gene: TRBJ2-7
clone size: once
V gene: TRBV11-2
CDR3 protein: ASSSLAGAWEQY

J gene: TRBJ2-7
clone size: few
V gene: TRBV7-8
CDR3 protein: ASSLSGEVIYEQY